The 16 T cell receptor beta chains in this list originate from one sample, sequenced in a study of T cell responses to AZD1222 COVID-19 vaccine. Sequencing was performed with immunoSEQ multiplex PCR; in TCRdb, only in-frame clones are kept and a portion is missing. The sample consists of approximately 220,000 clones, roughly 91% of them appearing once. Sequences were derived from peripheral blood, sampled on day 0 of MenACWY control vaccination. The receptors originated from an adult in good health.

The J gene is TRBJ2-1, the V gene TRBV30; no clear D gene. V lost 6 bases, J lost 0 bases, and 9 bases lay in between. The CDR3 consists of 13 residues. CDR1 is GTSNPN and CDR2 is SVGIG in the germline V gene (reference sequence). CDR3 amino acids: CACLKGSYNEQFF. CDR3 sequence (DNA): TGTGCCTGTCTAAAAGGCTCCTACAATGAGCAGTTCTTC.

The rearrangement uses TRBV28 and TRBJ1-3, with D uncertain. The CDR3 is 16 amino acids. In germline, CDR1 is MDHEN, CDR2 SYDVKM. V dropped 3 bases and J dropped 0 bases, with 12 bases sitting between them. The CDR3 region has the DNA TGTGCCAGCAGTTTCATGGCTGGCTCCTCTGGAAACACCATATATTTT. Protein product: CASSFMAGSSGNTIYF.

The chain recombines TRBV5-6 with TRBJ1-2; 8 nucleotides agree with TRBD1. From germline, CDR1 is SGHDT and CDR2 YYEEEE. After removal of 4 bases from V and 8 bases from J, the junction contained 10 bases not matched to a gene. This CDR3 region has 14 residues. The CDR3 DNA follows: TGTGCCAGCAGCGCAACCGGGACAGGTTACGGCTACACCTTC. Residues: CASSATGTGYGYTF.

The chain links TRBV30 to TRBJ2-4, with D tentatively TRBD1 (6 bases). Per germline, CDR1 GTSNPN and CDR2 SVGIG (reference sequence). The CDR3 covers 14 residues. Trimming pared 0 bases from V and 1 base from J, leaving 7 bases between. Here the CDR3 DNA reads TGTGCCTGGAGTGTAACAGGGGCCAAAAACATTCAGTACTTC. This gives the protein CAWSVTGAKNIQYF.

The rearrangement joins TRBV19 to TRBJ2-1; 9 nucleotides agree with TRBD2. In germline, CDR1 is LNHDA, CDR2 SQIVND (reference sequence). The CDR3 has 16 amino acids. With V trimmed by 5 bases and J by 6 bases, 11 bases remained unmatched. CDR3 sequence reads: CASSVRAGGPVNEQFF. The CDR3 DNA sequence: TGTGCCAGTAGTGTCCGAGCGGGGGGACCCGTCAATGAGCAGTTCTTC.

V is TRBV2 and J is TRBJ1-1; TRBD1 is a possible D gene (6 bases). Between the trimmed V and J ends, which lost 5 bases and 1 base, there was a span of 17 bases. CDR1 is SNHLY and CDR2 is FYNNEI in the germline V gene. The CDR3 extends over 16 amino acids. The CDR3 DNA is TGTGCCAGCAGTAGAGGGGTCAGGGGAGGGAACACTGAAGCTTTCTTT. It yields the protein CASSRGVRGGNTEAFF.

This chain joins TRBV7-2 and TRBJ1-6; D not certain. Germline values: CDR1 SGHTA, CDR2 FQGNSA. The CDR3 length is 15 residues. With 1 base removed from V and 7 bases from J, the gap between germline ends came to 11 bases. The CDR3 is CASSLGGTENSPLHF. In DNA, the CDR3 is TGTGCCAGCAGCTTAGGTGGAACCGAAAATTCACCCCTCCACTTT.

This sequence joins TRBV19 and TRBJ1-1; the D gene is possibly TRBD1 (5 bases). Trimming took 4 bases from V and 4 from J, leaving 10 bases between them. The CDR3 loop spans 13 amino acids. In germline, CDR1 is LNHDA, CDR2 SQIVND (reference sequence). Here the CDR3 reads CASSTRESTEAFF. Written as DNA, the CDR3 is TGTGCCAGTAGTACCAGGGAATCCACTGAAGCTTTCTTT.

The chain has TRBV12-5 and TRBJ1-4; a possible D gene is TRBD1 (6 bases). The V and J ends lost 5 bases and 3 bases respectively, with 13 bases between them. Germline V gives CDR1 LGHNT, CDR2 FRNRAP. CDR3 length: 15 amino acids. The chain's CDR3 is CASGPQGLANEKLFF. The CDR3, as DNA: TGTGCTAGTGGTCCCCAGGGGCTTGCTAATGAAAAACTGTTTTTT.

The chain joins TRBV28 to TRBJ1-3; D is uncertain. The CDR3 has 16 amino acids. Germline CDR1 and CDR2: MDHEN and SYDVKM. The V end was cut by 7 bases, the J end by 0 bases, with 16 bases between. The DNA of the CDR3 is TGTGCCAGCACAAGTCCGGGTGAATCCTCTGGAAACACCATATATTTT. Amino acids: CASTSPGESSGNTIYF.

The chain carries TRBV19 and TRBJ2-2; D not resolved. The CDR3 has 13 amino acids. Per germline, CDR1 LNHDA and CDR2 SQIVND (reference sequence). Trimming took 6 bases from V and 5 from J, leaving 10 bases between them. This CDR3 reads CASSAEWTGELFF. CDR3 in DNA: TGTGCCAGTAGCGCGGAGTGGACCGGGGAGCTGTTTTTT.

CDR3 nucleotides: TGTGCCAGCAGTGGTTTAGCGGGCAACTCCTACAATGAGCAGTTCTTC. Its protein is CASSGLAGNSYNEQFF. This sequence joins TRBV2 and TRBJ2-1; 7 bases are shared with TRBD2. This CDR3 is built from 16 residues. Germline lookup yields CDR1 SNHLY and CDR2 FYNNEI. V dropped 4 bases and J dropped 0; count of bases not matched to a gene: 6.

J is TRBJ1-2 and V is TRBV7-2; TRBD1 matches 7 bases. V dropped 0 bases and J dropped 10; count of bases not matched to a gene: 8. The CDR3 is 14 amino acids. Germline V gene lookup returns CDR1 SGHTA and CDR2 FQGNSA. CDR3 residues: CASSLADREIAYTF. The CDR3 nucleotides are TGTGCCAGCAGCTTAGCTGACAGGGAAATCGCCTACACCTTC.

The chain combines TRBV12-3 or TRBV12-4 with TRBJ2-7; 9 bases map to TRBD1. This CDR3 has 12 amino acids. J lost 11 bases, V lost 5 bases, and 7 bases had no gene match. The CDR3 loop is CASSGGQGRKYF. In DNA, the CDR3 is TGTGCCAGCAGTGGGGGACAGGGAAGGAAGTACTTC.

The V gene is TRBV11-2, the J gene TRBJ2-7, with 7 bases fitting TRBD2. The V gene's germline CDR1 is SGHAT and CDR2 FQNNGV. The CDR3 is 14 amino acids. Trimming removed 5 bases from V and 5 bases from J; junction bases left unmatched: 9. CDR3 sequence reads: CASSLLTSLDEQYF. The CDR3 DNA is TGTGCCAGCAGCCTACTGACTAGCTTAGACGAGCAGTACTTC.

The V and J genes are TRBV19 and TRBJ2-2, with 8 nucleotides matching TRBD1. The CDR3 totals 13 residues. Germline-derived CDR1 and CDR2 are LNHDA and SQIVND (reference sequence). Germline trimming cut 7 bases from V and 7 bases from J; bases unmatched to any gene: 5. The CDR3 DNA sequence: TGTGCCAGTAAAAGACAGGGGATCGGGGAGCTGTTTTTT. Translated: CASKRQGIGELFF.